Below, 5 T cell receptor beta chains from the same sample are listed, as sequenced in a study of human T cells and chemical hapten exposure. Noted time point: healthy volunteer bleed at 2 weeks. The study extracted total RNA from unfractionated whole blood. TCRdb fed the RACE reads into MiXCR, producing one record per CDR3 protein. The sample has about 130,000 distinct CDR3 sequences; more than 7.5% are singletons. The sequencing sample was made of whole blood. The receptors were sampled from a male donor in good health. Some clones in this sample may be carry-over from other donors' samples.

The V and J genes are TRBV12-3 or TRBV12-4 and TRBJ1-2; 7 nucleotides line up with TRBD1. V trimming: 6 bases; J trimming: 0 bases; junction bases outside the gene matches: 4. The CDR3 extends over 14 amino acids. In DNA form, the CDR3 reads TGTGCCAGCAGGCGACAGGGAGCTAACTATGGCTACACCTTC. Amino acid sequence: CASRRQGANYGYTF.

This clonotype occurred many times. The chain recombines TRBV5-6 with TRBJ1-5, with 8 bases fitting TRBD1. The length of the CDR3 is 16 residues. V was pared by 1 base and J by 5 bases, with 8 bases of the junction left unmatched. CDR1 SGHDT and CDR2 YYEEEE come from the germline V gene. CDR3 in DNA: TGTGCCAGCAGCTTGTGGCTCGGACAGGGTGATCAGCCCCAGCATTTT. This codes for CASSLWLGQGDQPQHF.

The V and J genes are TRBV7-8 and TRBJ2-1, with a weak D call TRBD2 (7 bases). The CDR3 loop spans 15 amino acids. Per germline, CDR1 SGHVS and CDR2 FQNEAQ. V lost 5 bases and J 6 bases, leaving 17 bases between the germline ends. The CDR3 spells CASSLPGGGPNEQFF. Here the CDR3 DNA reads TGTGCCAGCAGCCTCCCTGGGGGGGGCCCCAATGAGCAGTTCTTC.

This clonotype occurred many times. V and J are TRBV10-3 and TRBJ2-1; 9 bases match TRBD2. V lost 6 bases to trimming and J lost 8 bases; unmatched junction nucleotides: 11. This CDR3 comprises 15 residues. CDR1 ENHRY and CDR2 SYGVKD come from the germline V gene. The CDR3 is CAIRGPSGAGDEQFF. DNA of the CDR3: TGTGCCATCAGGGGACCTAGCGGGGCTGGGGATGAGCAGTTCTTC.

This clonotype was observed at least ten times. The chain uses TRBV2 and TRBJ1-5; the D gene is possibly TRBD1 (6 bases). Per the germline V gene, CDR1 is SNHLY and CDR2 is FYNNEI. V dropped 6 bases and J dropped 7 bases, with 22 bases sitting between them. This CDR3 region has 16 residues. Written as DNA, the CDR3 is TGTGCCAGCAGACTGGGGGGGGGCTCGGGTTGGCAGCCCCAGCATTTT. This sequence encodes CASRLGGGSGWQPQHF. Based on the CDR3 plus reference TRBV2 and TRBJ1-5, the full variable domain is EPEVTQTPSHQVTQMGQEVILRCVPISNHLYFYWYRQILGQKVEFLVSFYNNEISEKSEIFDDQFSVERPDGSNFTLKIRSTKLEDSAMYFCASRLGGGSGWQPQHFGDGTRLSIL.